This T cell receptor beta chain was observed in a study of PD-1 blockade in classical Hodgkin lymphoma (dated by TCRdb to between 2020 and 2021). Regarding the research as a whole: Nivolumab dosing was 3 mg/kg intravenously every 2 weeks, continuing until either disease progression or unacceptable toxicity. A peripheral blood immune signature of response to PD-1 blockade in classical Hodgkin lymphoma was defined using TCR beta sequencing and CyTOF. Paper-wide results and their limitations: Lower diversity was seen in patients whose nivolumab began less than 1 year after ASCT, and these patients were left out of later analyses so that immune reconstitution would not confound the results. The study covered only a single clinical trial cohort, and the causes of the repertoire differences, possibly disease activity or prior therapy, were still not defined. Newly diagnosed patients were reported to have lower baseline TCR diversity than healthy donors, and relapsed/refractory patients were reported to have lower baseline TCR diversity still. A significant rise by C4D1 was seen in CD4+ but not CD8+ TCR diversity (p=0.0027 vs p=0.16), with the rise being most apparent in complete responders (p=0.02). Baseline diversity similar to that of newly diagnosed patients was observed in trial patients achieving complete response, whereas significantly lower diversity was observed in partial responders and progressors.

Concerning this clone itself: What antigen it recognizes has not been identified. Nothing much larger sits one base from this clone, and base qualities are not available.

Measured from the cysteine to the phenylalanine, the CDR3 is 13 residues long. CDR3 DNA is the only sequence kept; it has 39 bases, read in frame from the first base. V is shortened by 2 bases, J by 2 bases, and the region joining them spans 5 bases. CDR1 and CDR2 (SGHRS, YFSETQ) derive from the germline V gene. The time point label of this sample denotes: cycle 4 day 1 (C4D1), after 5 to 7 weeks of nivolumab. Every trial patient had relapsed after autologous stem cell transplantation, and cohorts A, B and C differed in prior brentuximab vedotin exposure. A total of 56 patients with relapsed/refractory classical Hodgkin lymphoma made up the trial cohort, and each patient's best overall response was complete response, partial response or progressive disease. In the multi-cohort phase II CheckMate 205 trial, trial patients received single-agent nivolumab. An independent review committee assessed best overall response by applying the 2007 International Working Group response criteria. Trial PBMCs were obtained immediately prior to nivolumab initiation (C1D1) and on therapy at cycle 2 day 1 and cycle 4 day 1. Peripheral blood was collected in 8 mL Vacutainer Cell Preparation Tubes, from which PBMCs were isolated by centrifugation and then cryopreserved.

Genomic DNA was extracted with the Qiagen DNeasy kit from unsorted PBMCs and from negatively selected CD4+ and CD8+ fractions. TCR beta CDR3 regions were subjected to amplification by immunoSEQ multiplex PCR with primers that anneal to V and J segments. A synthetic immune receptor repertoire was used to minimize amplification bias, and remaining bias was computationally removed after sequencing. The paper's data handling went like this. Repertoire diversity was quantified as the Shannon entropy index using custom Python scripts. Unsorted, CD4+ and CD8+ repertoires were examined separately, except in combined analyses, for which CD4+ and CD8+ sequences were merged in silico. A clone was considered expanded if an increase in frequency of at least 2-fold after treatment relative to C1D1 was found, and a pseudocount of 0.5 was applied to clones undetected at baseline. Singleton clones were defined as clones with 0 or 1 copy at C1D1, and non-singleton clones were defined as clones with 2 or more copies. Clones expanded in unsorted samples were annotated as CD4+, CD8+ or unknown by matching protein sequences in sorted samples from the same patient. Wilcoxon tests on paired samples were used to test changes in diversity from C1D1 to C4D1. Imported from immuneACCESS, the table was reduced by TCRdb to in-frame sequences with V and J called. These copies leave out some clones; in studies compared against another copy, an unresolved V gene accounts for under half, and the cause of the remainder is not known. V and J calls and clone size are given by that table; D and trimming were obtained from the DNA. Within this sample are around 65,000 clones, with roughly nine tenths of them counted one time only. In total, the top ten clones hold about 8% of the sample.

The sequencing here drew on peripheral blood mononuclear cells (PBMCs), taken before the fourth cycle of nivolumab. This clonotype originated in a human donor with classical Hodgkin lymphoma. The sequence is built from TRBV5-1 and TRBJ1-3, with no confidently assigned D gene. The DNA is TGCGCCAGCAGCTTCCCGCCTGGAAACACCATATATTTT. It encodes CASSFPPGNTIYF.